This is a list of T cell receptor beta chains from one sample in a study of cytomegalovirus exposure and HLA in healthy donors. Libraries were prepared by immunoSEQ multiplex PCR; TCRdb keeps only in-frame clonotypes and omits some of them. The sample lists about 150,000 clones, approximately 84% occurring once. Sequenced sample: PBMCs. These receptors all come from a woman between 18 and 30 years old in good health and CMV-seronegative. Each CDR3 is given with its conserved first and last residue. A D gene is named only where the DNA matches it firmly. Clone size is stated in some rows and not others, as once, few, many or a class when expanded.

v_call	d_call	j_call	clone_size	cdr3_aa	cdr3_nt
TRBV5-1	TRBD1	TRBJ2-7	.	CASSNWGQGSHEQYF	TGCGCCAGCTCCAACTGGGGACAGGGCTCCCACGAGCAGTACTTC
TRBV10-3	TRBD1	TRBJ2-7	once	CAISQVGQSYEQYF	TGTGCCATCAGTCAAGTGGGACAGTCCTACGAGCAGTACTTC
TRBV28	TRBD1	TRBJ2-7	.	CASTNRGRSSYEQYF	TGTGCCAGCACCAACAGGGGCAGAAGCTCCTACGAGCAGTACTTC
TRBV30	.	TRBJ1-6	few	CAWRTDRYSPLHF	TGTGCCTGGAGGACTGACCGGTATTCACCCCTCCACTTT
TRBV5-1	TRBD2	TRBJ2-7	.	CASSGTSGRSEQYF	TGCGCCAGCAGCGGGACTAGCGGGAGGAGCGAGCAGTACTTC
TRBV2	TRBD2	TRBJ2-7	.	CASSDGLAGAREQYF	TGTGCCAGCAGTGACGGACTAGCGGGAGCTCGCGAGCAGTACTTC
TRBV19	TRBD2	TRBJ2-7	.	CASSITSGETYEQYF	TGTGCCAGTAGTATCACTAGCGGGGAAACCTACGAGCAGTACTTC
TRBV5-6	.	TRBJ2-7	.	CASSPTGSYEQYF	TGTGCCAGCAGCCCGACGGGCTCCTACGAGCAGTACTTC
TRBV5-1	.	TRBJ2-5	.	CASSLDRGSYQETQYF	TGCGCCAGCAGCTTGGATAGAGGATCCTACCAAGAGACCCAGTACTTC
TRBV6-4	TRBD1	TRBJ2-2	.	CASSDSGTATGELFF	TGTGCCAGCAGTGACTCCGGGACAGCTACCGGGGAGCTGTTTTTT
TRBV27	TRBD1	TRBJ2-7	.	CASSCPGQSSYEQYF	TGTGCCAGCAGTTGCCCGGGACAGAGCTCCTACGAGCAGTACTTC
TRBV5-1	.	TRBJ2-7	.	CASSQGRSIRDEQYF	TGCGCCAGCAGTCAGGGGCGATCAATCCGAGACGAGCAGTACTTC
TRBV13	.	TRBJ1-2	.	CASSLGRAYGYTF	TGTGCCAGCAGCTTAGGCAGGGCCTATGGCTACACCTTC
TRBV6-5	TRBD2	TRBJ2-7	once	CASSYSTGGAPYEQYF	TGTGCCAGCAGTTACTCCACGGGGGGGGCCCCCTACGAGCAGTACTTC
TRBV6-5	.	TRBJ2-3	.	CASSYGRGTQYF	TGTGCCAGCAGTTACGGTAGGGGGACGCAGTATTTT
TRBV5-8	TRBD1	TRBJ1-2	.	CASSPRQGEGGYTF	TGTGCCAGCAGCCCGAGACAGGGGGAGGGTGGCTACACCTTC
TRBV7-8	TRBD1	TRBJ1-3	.	CASSSGQGAPGNTIYF	TGTGCCAGCAGCAGCGGACAGGGGGCGCCTGGAAACACCATATATTTT
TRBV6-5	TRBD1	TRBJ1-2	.	CASSYSTGTVYGYTF	TGTGCCAGCAGTTACTCGACAGGGACGGTCTATGGCTACACCTTC
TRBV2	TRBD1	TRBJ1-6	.	CARKPAGGGSSPLHF	TGTGCCAGAAAGCCTGCAGGGGGTGGGAGTTCACCCCTCCACTTT
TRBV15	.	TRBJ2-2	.	CATKVGGTGELFF	TGTGCCACCAAGGTGGGGGGAACCGGGGAGCTGTTTTTT
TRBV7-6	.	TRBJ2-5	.	CASSSLGTRETQYF	TGTGCCAGCAGCTCACTCGGGACTCGAGAGACCCAGTACTTC
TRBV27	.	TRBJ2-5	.	CASSYDGGPKETQYF	TGTGCCAGCAGTTACGACGGAGGACCAAAGGAGACCCAGTACTTC